The clone carrying this T cell receptor beta chain was observed a handful of times. The antigen is not known. One end of the junction is discordant with germline, which a read error may explain. This entry belongs to a study of CD8 T cells in ankylosing spondylitis. Making the TCR beta libraries involved quantitative 5'-RACE with molecular barcodes. Via MiXCR, TCRdb re-called the 5' RACE reads, giving one row per CDR3 protein. The sample lists approximately 540,000 distinct CDR3 sequences; roughly 13% were seen once. CDR1 and CDR2 (germline): SGHNT, YENEEA. CDR3 length equals 15 residues. General observations from the study: Reportedly, significant enrichment of disease-linked clones occurred in matched ankylosing spondylitis synovial fluid. Both synovial fluid and blood in reactive arthritis had previously been reported to carry some motif variants. Disease-linked clones bore a CD8+ phenotype and were relatively rare in peripheral blood. What appeared characteristic of ankylosing spondylitis blood was a TCR beta motif of several highly homologous variants.

The genes are TRBV11-3 and TRBJ1-1; weak D call: TRBD1 (6 bases). Material: blood, either unsorted or a sorted T cell fraction (not recorded which). The source of this sequence is a male donor with ankylosing spondylitis. The CDR3 spells CASSLEGGSNSEAFF. CDR3 DNA sequence: TGTGCCAGCAGCTTAGAAGGGGGTTCTAACAGTGAAGCTTTCTTT. The whole variable domain, filled in from reference TRBV11-3 and TRBJ1-1, reads EAGVVQSPRYKIIEKKQPVAFWCNPISGHNTLYWYLQNLGQGPELLIRYENEEAVDDSQLPKDRFSAERLKGVDSTLKIQPAELGDSAVYLCASSLEGGSNSEAFFGQGTRLTVV.